This entry is about one T cell receptor (beta chain). Its antigen is undetermined. The same CDR3 can be traced to other DNA sequences in this sample. These data originate in a study of cytomegalovirus exposure and HLA in healthy donors. Study conclusions and caveats: Reported results showed that the classifier diagnosed cytomegalovirus status with high specificity and sensitivity.

The CDR3 covers 15 residues. Germline CDR1 reads SGHTA; CDR2 reads FQGNSA. The J segment lost 2 bases and the V segment lost 4 bases, leaving 6 bases of the junction unmatched. The PCR was carried out with 60 Vbeta primers and 13 Jbeta primers. Assay used: immunoSEQ multiplex PCR; TCRdb lists only in-frame clones, some missing. The table includes under 200,000 clones, around 82% detected once. The chain carries TRBV7-2 and TRBJ2-5; 8 nucleotides match TRBD2. The sample taken for sequencing was PBMCs. The sequence came from a man aged 40-50 years in good health and CMV-seropositive. The CDR3 DNA reads TGTGCCAGCAGCTCCAGGGGCGGGGGGCAAGAGACCCAGTACTTC. Protein sequence: CASSSRGGGQETQYF.